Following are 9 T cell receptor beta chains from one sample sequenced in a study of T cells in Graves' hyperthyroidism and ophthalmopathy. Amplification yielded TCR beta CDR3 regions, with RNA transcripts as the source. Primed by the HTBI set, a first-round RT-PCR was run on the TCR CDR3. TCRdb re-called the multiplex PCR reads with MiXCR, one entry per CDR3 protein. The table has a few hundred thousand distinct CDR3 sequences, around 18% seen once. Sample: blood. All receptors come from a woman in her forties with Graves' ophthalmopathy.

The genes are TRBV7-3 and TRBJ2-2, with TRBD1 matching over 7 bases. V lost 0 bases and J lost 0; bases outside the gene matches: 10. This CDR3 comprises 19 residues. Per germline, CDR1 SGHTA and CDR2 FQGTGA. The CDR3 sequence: CASSLTRWDSQTNTGELFF. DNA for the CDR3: TGTGCCAGCAGCTTAACACGGTGGGACAGCCAAACGAACACCGGGGAGCTGTTTTTT.

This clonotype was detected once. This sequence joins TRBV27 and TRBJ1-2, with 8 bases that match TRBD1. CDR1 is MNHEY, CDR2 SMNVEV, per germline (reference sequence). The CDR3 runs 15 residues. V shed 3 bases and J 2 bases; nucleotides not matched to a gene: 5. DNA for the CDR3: TGTGCCAGCAGTTTTTGGACAGGGACAAACTATGGCTACACCTTC. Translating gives CASSFWTGTNYGYTF.

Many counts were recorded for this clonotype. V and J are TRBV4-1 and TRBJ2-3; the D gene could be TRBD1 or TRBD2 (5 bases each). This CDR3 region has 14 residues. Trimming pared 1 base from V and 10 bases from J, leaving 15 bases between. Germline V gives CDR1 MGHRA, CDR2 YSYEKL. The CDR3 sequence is CASSQATGTSSQYF. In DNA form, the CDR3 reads TGCGCCAGCAGCCAAGCAACCGGGACCTCTTCGCAGTATTTT.

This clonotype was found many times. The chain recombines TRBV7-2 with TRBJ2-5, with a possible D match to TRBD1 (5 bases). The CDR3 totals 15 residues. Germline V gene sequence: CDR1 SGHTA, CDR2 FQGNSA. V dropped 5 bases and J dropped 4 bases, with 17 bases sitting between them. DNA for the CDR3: TGTGCCAGCAGCGAACCCGGTGGCCAGGGAGAGACCCAGTACTTC. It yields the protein CASSEPGGQGETQYF.

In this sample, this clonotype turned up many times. CDR3 protein: CASSLNGLAGVVGEQYF. CDR3 nucleotides: TGTGCCAGCAGTTTAAATGGACTAGCGGGAGTGGTAGGCGAGCAGTACTTC. The rearrangement links TRBV28 to TRBJ2-7; the match to TRBD2 covers 13 bases. This CDR3 spans 17 amino acids. V was pared by 2 bases and J by 6 bases, with 10 bases of the junction left unmatched. Germline V gene data show CDR1 as MDHEN and CDR2 as SYDVKM. The complete variable domain, with remaining parts taken from reference TRBV28 and TRBJ2-7, reads DVKVTQSSRYLVKRTGEKVFLECVQDMDHENMFWYRQDPGLGLRLIYFSYDVKMKEKGDIPEGYSVSREKKERFSLILESASTNQTSMYLCASSLNGLAGVVGEQYFGPGTRLTVT.

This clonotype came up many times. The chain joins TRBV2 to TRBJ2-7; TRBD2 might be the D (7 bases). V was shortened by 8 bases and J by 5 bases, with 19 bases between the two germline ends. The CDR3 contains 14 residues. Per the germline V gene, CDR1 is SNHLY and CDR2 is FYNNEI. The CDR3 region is CASGLGGASNEQYF. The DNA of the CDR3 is TGTGCCAGCGGGCTGGGGGGGGCCTCGAACGAGCAGTACTTC.

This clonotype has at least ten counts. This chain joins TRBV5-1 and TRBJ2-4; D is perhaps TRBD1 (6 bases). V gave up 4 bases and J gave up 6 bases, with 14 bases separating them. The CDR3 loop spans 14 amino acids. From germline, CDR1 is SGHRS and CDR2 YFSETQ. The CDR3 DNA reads TGCGCCAGCAGCCCAGGACAGCCCGGAAACATTCAGTACTTC. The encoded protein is CASSPGQPGNIQYF.

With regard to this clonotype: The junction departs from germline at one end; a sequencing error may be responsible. The CDR3 sequence: CASSHQRNYGYNF. In nucleotides, the CDR3 is TGTGCCAGCAGCCACCAAAGGAACTATGGCTACAACTTC. The chain employs TRBV12-3 or TRBV12-4 and TRBJ1-2; D uncertain. The CDR3 contains 13 residues.

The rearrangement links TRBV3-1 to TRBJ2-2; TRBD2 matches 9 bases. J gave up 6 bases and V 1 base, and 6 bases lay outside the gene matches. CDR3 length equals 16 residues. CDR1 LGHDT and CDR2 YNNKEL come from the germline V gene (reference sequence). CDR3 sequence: CASSQGGRALAGELFF. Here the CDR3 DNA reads TGTGCCAGCAGCCAAGGCGGGAGGGCCCTCGCCGGGGAGCTGTTTTTT.